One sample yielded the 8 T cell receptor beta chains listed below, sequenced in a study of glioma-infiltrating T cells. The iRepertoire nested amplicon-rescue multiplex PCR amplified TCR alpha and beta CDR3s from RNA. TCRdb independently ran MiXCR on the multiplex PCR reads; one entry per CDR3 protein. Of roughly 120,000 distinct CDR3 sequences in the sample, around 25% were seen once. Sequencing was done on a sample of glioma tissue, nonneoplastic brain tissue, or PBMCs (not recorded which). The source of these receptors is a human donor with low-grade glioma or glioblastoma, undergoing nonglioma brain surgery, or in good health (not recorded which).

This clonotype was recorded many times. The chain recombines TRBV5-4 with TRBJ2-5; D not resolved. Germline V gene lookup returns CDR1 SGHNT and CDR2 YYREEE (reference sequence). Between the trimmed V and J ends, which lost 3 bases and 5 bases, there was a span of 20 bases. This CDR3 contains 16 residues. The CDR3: CASSSGRENIGETQYF. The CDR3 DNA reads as TGTGCCAGCAGCTCGGGCCGTGAAAACATTGGGGAGACCCAGTACTTC.

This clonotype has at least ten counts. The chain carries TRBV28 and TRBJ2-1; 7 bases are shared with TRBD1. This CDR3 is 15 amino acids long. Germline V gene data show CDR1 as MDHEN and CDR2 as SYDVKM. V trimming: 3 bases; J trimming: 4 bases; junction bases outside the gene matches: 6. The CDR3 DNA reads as TGTGCCAGCAGTTTTGCCAGGGGGACATACAATGAGCAGTTCTTC. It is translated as CASSFARGTYNEQFF.

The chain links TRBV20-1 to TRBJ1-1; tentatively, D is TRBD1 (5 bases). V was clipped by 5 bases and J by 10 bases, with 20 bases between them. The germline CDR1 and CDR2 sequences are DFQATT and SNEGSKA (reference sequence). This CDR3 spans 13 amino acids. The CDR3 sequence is CSAGGGWGNGAFF. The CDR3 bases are TGCAGTGCTGGGGGGGGTTGGGGCAATGGAGCTTTCTTT.

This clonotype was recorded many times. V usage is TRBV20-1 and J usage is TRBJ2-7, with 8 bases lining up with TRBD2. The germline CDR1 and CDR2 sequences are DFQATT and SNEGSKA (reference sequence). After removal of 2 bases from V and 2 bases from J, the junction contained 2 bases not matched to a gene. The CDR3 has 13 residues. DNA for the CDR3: TGCAGTGCTAGACCGGGACTAGCCTACGAGCAGTACTTC. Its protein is CSARPGLAYEQYF.

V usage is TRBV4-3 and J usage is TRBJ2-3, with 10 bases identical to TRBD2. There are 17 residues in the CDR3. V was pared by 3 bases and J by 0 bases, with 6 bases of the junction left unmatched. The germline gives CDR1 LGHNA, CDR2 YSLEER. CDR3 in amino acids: CASSQGAAGGSTDTQYF. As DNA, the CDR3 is TGCGCCAGCAGCCAGGGCGCAGCGGGGGGGAGCACAGATACGCAGTATTTT.

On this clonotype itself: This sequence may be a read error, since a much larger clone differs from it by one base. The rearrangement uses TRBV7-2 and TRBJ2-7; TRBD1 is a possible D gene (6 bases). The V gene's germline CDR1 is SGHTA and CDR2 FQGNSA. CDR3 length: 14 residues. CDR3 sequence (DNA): TGTGCCAGCAGCTTAAGAAGGGGGATCGACGAGCAGCACTTC. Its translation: CASSLRRGIDEQHF.

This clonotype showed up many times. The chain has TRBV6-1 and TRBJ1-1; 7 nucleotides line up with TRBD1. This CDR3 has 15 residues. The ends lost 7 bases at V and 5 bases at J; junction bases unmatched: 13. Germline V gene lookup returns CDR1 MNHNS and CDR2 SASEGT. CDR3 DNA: TGTGCCAGCACCCCCTCCCCAGGGGGAGGGACTGAAGCTTTCTTT. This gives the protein CASTPSPGGGTEAFF.

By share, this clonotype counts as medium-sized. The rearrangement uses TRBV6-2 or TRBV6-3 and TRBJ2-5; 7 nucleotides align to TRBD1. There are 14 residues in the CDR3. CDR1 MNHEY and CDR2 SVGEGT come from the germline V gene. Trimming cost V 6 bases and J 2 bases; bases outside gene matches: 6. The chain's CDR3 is CASRPQGQQETQYF. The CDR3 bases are TGTGCCAGCAGACCTCAGGGACAGCAAGAGACCCAGTACTTC.